This T cell receptor beta chain was sequenced in a study of neurological immune-mediated disorders. Deletions cut 1 base from V and 3 bases from J, with 12 bases between. CDR3 size: 14 residues. Per the germline V gene, CDR1 is DFQATT and CDR2 is SNEGSKA (reference sequence). Template-switch 5'RACE cDNA synthesis added a 10-nucleotide unique molecular identifier. Each CDR3 protein is one row after TCRdb ran MiXCR on the 5' RACE reads. The profile shows around 14,000 distinct CDR3 sequences, 7% of them singletons. This clonotype has a count of ten or more. Its antigen is still unknown. Study-wide results and limits: Among expanded clones, no CDR3 amino acid sequences were shared across subjects, a pattern suggesting private repertoires in all groups. The greatest TCR clonal expansion occurred in HTLV-1-associated myelopathy and the least in multiple sclerosis, which fell below healthy controls.

This sequence originates from a woman aged 35 to 49 in good health. Sequencing was performed on CD8+ T cells from blood. The chain joins TRBV20-1 to TRBJ2-5; D may correspond to TRBD1 or TRBD2 (5 bases each). CDR3 coding DNA: TGCAGTGCTAGAGGGGGGACGGACAAAGAGACCCAGTACTTC. The encoded protein is CSARGGTDKETQYF.